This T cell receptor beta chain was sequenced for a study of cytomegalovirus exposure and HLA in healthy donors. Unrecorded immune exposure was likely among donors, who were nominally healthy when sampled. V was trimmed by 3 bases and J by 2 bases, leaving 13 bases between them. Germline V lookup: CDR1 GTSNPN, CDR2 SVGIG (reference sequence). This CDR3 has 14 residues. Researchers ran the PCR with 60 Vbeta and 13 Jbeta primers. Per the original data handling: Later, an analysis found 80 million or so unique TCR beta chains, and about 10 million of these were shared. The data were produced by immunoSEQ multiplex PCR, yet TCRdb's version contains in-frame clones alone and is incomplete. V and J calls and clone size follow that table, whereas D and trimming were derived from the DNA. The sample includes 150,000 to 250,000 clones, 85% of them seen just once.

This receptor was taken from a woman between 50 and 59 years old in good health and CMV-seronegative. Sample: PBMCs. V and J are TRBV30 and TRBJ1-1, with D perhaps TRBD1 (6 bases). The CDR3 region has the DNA TGTGCCTGGAGAGGCGACAGGATAAACACTGAAGCTTTCTTT. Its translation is CAWRGDRINTEAFF.